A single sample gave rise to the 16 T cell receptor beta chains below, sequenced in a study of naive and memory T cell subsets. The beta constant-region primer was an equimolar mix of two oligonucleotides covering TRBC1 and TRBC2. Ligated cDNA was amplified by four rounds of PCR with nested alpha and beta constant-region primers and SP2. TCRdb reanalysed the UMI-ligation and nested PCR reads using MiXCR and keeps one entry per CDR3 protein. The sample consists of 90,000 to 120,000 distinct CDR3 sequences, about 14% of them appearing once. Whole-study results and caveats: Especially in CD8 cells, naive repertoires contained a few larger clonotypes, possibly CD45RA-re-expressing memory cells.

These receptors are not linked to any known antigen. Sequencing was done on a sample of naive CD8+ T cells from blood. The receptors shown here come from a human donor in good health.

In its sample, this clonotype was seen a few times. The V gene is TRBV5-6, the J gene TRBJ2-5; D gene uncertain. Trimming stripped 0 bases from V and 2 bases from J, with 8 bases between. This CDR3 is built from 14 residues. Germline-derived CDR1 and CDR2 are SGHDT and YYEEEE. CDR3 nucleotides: TGTGCCAGCAGCTTGGGCGCCAGTCAAGAGACCCAGTACTTC. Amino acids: CASSLGASQETQYF.

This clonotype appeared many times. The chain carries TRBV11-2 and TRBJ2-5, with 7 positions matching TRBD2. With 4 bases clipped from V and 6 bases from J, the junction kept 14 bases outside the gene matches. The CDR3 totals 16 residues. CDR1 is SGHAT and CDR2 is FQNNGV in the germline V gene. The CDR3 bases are TGTGCCAGCAGCTGGGGGTTGTCGGGGGGAGAGCAGACCCAGTACTTC. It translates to CASSWGLSGGEQTQYF.

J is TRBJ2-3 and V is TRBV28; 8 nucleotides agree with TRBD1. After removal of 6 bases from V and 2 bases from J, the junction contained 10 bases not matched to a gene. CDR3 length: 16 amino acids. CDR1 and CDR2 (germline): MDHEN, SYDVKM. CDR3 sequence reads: CASSRIGQGLTDTQYF. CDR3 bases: TGTGCCAGCAGCAGGATAGGACAGGGCCTCACAGATACGCAGTATTTT.

The CDR3: CASSLVTGPDEQYF. CDR3 sequence (DNA): TGTGCCAGCAGCTTAGTTACAGGGCCGGACGAGCAGTACTTC. The J gene is TRBJ2-7, the V gene TRBV7-2, with a possible D match to TRBD1 (6 bases). Per the germline V gene, CDR1 is SGHTA and CDR2 is FQGNSA. V shed 1 base and J shed 5 bases, with 12 bases lying between them. The CDR3 length is 14 residues.

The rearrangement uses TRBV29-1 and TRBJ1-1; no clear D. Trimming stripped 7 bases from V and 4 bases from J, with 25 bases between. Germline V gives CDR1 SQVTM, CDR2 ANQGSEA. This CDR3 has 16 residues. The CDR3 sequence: CSARHNEVSRGTEAFF. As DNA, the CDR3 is TGCAGCGCACGACACAACGAAGTGAGTCGGGGCACTGAAGCTTTCTTT.

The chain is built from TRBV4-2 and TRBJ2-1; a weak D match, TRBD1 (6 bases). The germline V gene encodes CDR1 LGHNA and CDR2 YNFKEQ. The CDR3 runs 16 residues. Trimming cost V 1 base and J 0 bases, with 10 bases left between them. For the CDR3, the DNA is TGTGCCAGCAGCCAAGGACAGGTTAGCTCCTACAATGAGCAGTTCTTC. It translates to CASSQGQVSSYNEQFF.

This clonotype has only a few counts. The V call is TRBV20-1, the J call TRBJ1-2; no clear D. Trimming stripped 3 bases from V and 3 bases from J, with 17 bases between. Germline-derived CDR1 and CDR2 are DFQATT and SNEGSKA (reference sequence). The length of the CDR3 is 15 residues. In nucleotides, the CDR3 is TGCAGTGCTAGGGAGCCGTCCAGAGAAGACTATGGCTACACCTTC. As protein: CSAREPSREDYGYTF.

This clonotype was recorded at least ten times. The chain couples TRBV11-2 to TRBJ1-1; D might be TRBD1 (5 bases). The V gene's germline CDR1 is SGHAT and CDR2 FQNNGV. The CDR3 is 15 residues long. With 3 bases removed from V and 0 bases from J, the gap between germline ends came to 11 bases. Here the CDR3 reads CASSFSRGMNTEAFF. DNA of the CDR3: TGTGCCAGCAGCTTTAGTAGGGGCATGAACACTGAAGCTTTCTTT.

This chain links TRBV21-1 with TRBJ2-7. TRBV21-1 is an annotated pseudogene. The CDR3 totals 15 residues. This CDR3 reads CASSFRCGSYYEQYF. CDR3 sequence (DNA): TGTGCCAGCAGCTTTCGCTGCGGGAGTTACTACGAGCAGTACTTC.

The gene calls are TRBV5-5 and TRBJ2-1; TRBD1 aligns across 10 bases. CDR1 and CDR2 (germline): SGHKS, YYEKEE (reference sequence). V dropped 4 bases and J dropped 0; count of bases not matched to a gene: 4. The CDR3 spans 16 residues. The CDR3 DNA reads TGTGCCAGCAGCATTTGGACAGGGGGCTCCTACAATGAGCAGTTCTTC. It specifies CASSIWTGGSYNEQFF.

CDR3 in amino acids: CASSYFEYEQYF. The DNA of the CDR3 is TGTGCCAGCAGTTACTTCGAGTACGAGCAGTACTTC. V gene TRBV6-6 combines with J gene TRBJ2-7, with D hard to call. Germline V gene lookup returns CDR1 MNHNY and CDR2 SVGAGI (reference sequence). The V end lost 1 base, the J end lost 4 bases, and 5 bases lay between the germline ends. The CDR3 sequence is 12 residues long.

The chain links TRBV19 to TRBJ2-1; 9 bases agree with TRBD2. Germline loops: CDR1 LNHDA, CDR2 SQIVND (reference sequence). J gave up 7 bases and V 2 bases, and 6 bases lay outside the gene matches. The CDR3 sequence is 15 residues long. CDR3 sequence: CASSITTSGQNEQFF. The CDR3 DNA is TGTGCCAGTAGTATAACAACTAGCGGGCAAAATGAGCAGTTCTTC.

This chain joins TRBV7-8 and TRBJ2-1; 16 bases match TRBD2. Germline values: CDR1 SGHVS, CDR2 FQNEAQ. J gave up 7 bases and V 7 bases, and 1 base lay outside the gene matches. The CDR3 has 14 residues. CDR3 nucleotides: TGTGCCAGCACGGGACTAGCGGGGGGGAATGAGCAGTTCTTC. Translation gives CASTGLAGGNEQFF.

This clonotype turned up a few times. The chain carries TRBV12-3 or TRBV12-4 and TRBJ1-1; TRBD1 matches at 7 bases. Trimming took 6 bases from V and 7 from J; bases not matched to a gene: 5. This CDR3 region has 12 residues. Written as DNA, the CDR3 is TGTGCCAGCAGCCCGACAGGGTTTGAAGCTTTCTTT. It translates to CASSPTGFEAFF.

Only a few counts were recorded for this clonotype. CDR3 sequence reads: CASRARPASTDTQYF. The DNA of the CDR3 is TGTGCCAGCAGGGCCAGGCCGGCAAGCACAGATACGCAGTATTTT. The chain uses TRBV2 and TRBJ2-3; D remains ambiguous. The CDR3 loop spans 15 amino acids. V lost 6 bases to trimming and J lost 0 bases, with 13 bases between them. From germline, CDR1 is SNHLY and CDR2 FYNNEI.

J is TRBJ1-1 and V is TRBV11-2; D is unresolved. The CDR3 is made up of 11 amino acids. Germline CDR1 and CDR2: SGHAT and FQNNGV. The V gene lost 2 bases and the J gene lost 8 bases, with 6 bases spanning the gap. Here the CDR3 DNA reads TGTGCCAGCAGCTTATTAGGCGAAGCTTTCTTT. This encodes CASSLLGEAFF.